The next 9 T cell receptor beta chains were all read from a single sample in a study of blood T cell repertoires in COVID-19. Profiling relied on immunoSEQ multiplex PCR, and the TCRdb table lists in-frame clones only, not all of them. Here the sample spans tens of thousands of clones, 80% to 95% being singletons. Sequencing input: peripheral blood. The receptors shown here come from a woman over 75 with acute or convalescent COVID-19.

The gene calls are TRBV3-1 (or the pseudogene TRBV3-2) and TRBJ2-7; 16 bases agree with TRBD2. CDR1 and CDR2 from the germline V gene are LGHDT and YNNKEL (reference sequence). The V gene end was trimmed by 7 bases and the J gene end by 2 bases; junction bases not matched to a gene: 5. The CDR3 is made up of 16 amino acids. The CDR3 DNA follows: TGTGCCAGCAAGAAGGGACTAGCGGGAGGGCCCTACGAGCAGTACTTC. Translation: CASKKGLAGGPYEQYF.

The V gene is TRBV7-3, the J gene TRBJ2-1; TRBD1 might be the D (5 bases). Germline CDR1 is SGHTA and CDR2 is FQGTGA. V was trimmed by 0 bases and J by 9 bases, leaving 15 bases between them. This CDR3 has 15 amino acids. DNA for the CDR3: TGTGCCAGCAGCTTAACGGGGCCCTATATTGGTGAGCAGTTCTTC. Amino acid sequence: CASSLTGPYIGEQFF.

For the CDR3, the DNA is TGTGCCAGCAGGAGACAGGGAAGCGAAAAACTGTTTTTT. It codes for CASRRQGSEKLFF. This chain connects TRBV6-5 to TRBJ1-4; TRBD1 agrees at 7 bases. CDR3 size: 13 residues. CDR1 and CDR2 from the germline V gene are MNHEY and SVGAGI. V lost 6 bases and J lost 8; bases outside the gene matches: 6.

This chain joins TRBV6-5 and TRBJ1-3; unclear D gene. The V end was cut by 2 bases, the J end by 0 bases, with 8 bases between. The germline CDR1 and CDR2 sequences are MNHEY and SVGAGI. The CDR3 totals 15 residues. CDR3: CASSYGQLSGNTIYF. The CDR3 DNA follows: TGTGCCAGCAGTTACGGGCAGCTCTCTGGAAACACCATATATTTT.

This chain connects TRBV19 to TRBJ2-5, with D perhaps matching TRBD2 (5 bases). Per germline, CDR1 LNHDA and CDR2 SQIVND (reference sequence). Trimming pared 3 bases from V and 4 bases from J, leaving 12 bases between. This CDR3 is built from 14 residues. CDR3 region: CASSISWERETQYF. CDR3 bases: TGTGCCAGTAGTATTTCGTGGGAGCGAGAGACCCAGTACTTC.

The chain couples TRBV7-3 to TRBJ2-1; 10 nucleotides line up with TRBD1. The V and J ends lost 6 bases and 2 bases, in that order; junction bases with no gene match: 7. Germline V gene lookup returns CDR1 SGHTA and CDR2 FQGTGA. The CDR3 contains 16 residues. The CDR3 nucleotides are TGTGCCAGCAGTTCTACCGGGACAGGGGCCTACAATGAGCAGTTCTTC. Translation: CASSSTGTGAYNEQFF.

The chain joins TRBV1 to TRBJ2-7; the table assigns TRBD2, which was not confirmed against the DNA. TRBV1 is a pseudogene locus. The length of the CDR3 is 17 residues. This CDR3 reads CTSSLRETSPHSYEQYF. CDR3 nucleotides: TGCACCAGCAGCCTCAGAGAGACTAGTCCCCACTCCTACGAGCAGTACTTC.

J is TRBJ1-2 and V is TRBV20-1, with D perhaps TRBD1 (6 bases). The germline V gene has CDR1 DFQATT and CDR2 SNEGSKA (reference sequence). The CDR3 consists of 11 residues. V gave up 5 bases and J gave up 8 bases, with 12 bases separating them. CDR3 coding DNA: TGCAGTGCTGATACAGGGCACGGCTACACCTTC. It translates to CSADTGHGYTF.

This chain connects TRBV9 to TRBJ2-5, with TRBD1 as a possible D gene (6 bases). In germline, CDR1 is SGDLS, CDR2 YYNGEE. This CDR3 has 16 residues. V was cut by 0 bases and J by 4 bases, with 16 bases left in between. In DNA, the CDR3 is TGTGCCAGCAGCGTAGTTGGGACATCCACTCCAGAGACCCAGTACTTC. This translates into CASSVVGTSTPETQYF.